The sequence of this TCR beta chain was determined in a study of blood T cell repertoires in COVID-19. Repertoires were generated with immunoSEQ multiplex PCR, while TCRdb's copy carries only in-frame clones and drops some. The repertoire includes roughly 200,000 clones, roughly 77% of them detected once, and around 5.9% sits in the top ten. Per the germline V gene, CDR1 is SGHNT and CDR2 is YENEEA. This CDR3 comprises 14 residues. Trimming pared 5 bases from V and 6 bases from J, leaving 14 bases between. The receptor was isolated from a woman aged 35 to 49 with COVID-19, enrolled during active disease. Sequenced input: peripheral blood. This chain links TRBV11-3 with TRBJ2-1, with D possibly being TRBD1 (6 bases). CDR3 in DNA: TGTGCCAGCAGCCCGGGGACACGGCCCAATGAGCAGTTCTTC. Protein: CASSPGTRPNEQFF.